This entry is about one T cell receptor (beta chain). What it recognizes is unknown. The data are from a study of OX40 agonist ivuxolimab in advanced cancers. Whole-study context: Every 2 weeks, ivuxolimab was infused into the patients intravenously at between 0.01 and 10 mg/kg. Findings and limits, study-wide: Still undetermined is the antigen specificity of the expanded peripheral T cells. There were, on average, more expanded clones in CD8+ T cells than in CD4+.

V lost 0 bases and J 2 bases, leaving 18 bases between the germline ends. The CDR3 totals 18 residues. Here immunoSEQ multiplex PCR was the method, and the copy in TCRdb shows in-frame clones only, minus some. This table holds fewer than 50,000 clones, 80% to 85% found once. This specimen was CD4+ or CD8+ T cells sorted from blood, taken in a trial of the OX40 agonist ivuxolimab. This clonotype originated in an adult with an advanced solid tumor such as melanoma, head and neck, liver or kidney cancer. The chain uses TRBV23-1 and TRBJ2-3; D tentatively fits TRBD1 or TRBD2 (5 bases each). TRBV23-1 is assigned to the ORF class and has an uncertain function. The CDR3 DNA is TGCGCCAGCAGTCAATCGAAGAGGGGTTGGTCTCTCACAGATACGCAGTATTTT. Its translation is CASSQSKRGWSLTDTQYF.